The 29 T cell receptor beta chains presented below share a single source sample, sequenced in a study of blood T cell repertoires in COVID-19. TCRdb's copy holds only in-frame clones and misses some; the assay was immunoSEQ multiplex PCR. The sample consists of some 130,000 clones, approximately 89% of them appearing once. The sample was peripheral blood. All receptors derive from a human donor in a cohort sampled during active COVID-19.

J is TRBJ2-2 and V is TRBV6-2 or TRBV6-3, with D uncertain. V was clipped by 0 bases and J by 0 bases, with 14 bases between them. The V gene's germline CDR1 is MNHEY and CDR2 SVGEGT. The CDR3 has 18 amino acids. The CDR3, as DNA: TGTGCCAGCAGTTACTCACCTCAAATCGGTACGAACACCGGGGAGCTGTTTTTT. Amino acid sequence: CASSYSPQIGTNTGELFF.

The chain recombines TRBV15 with TRBJ2-1, with 12 bases identical to TRBD2. CDR1 is LNHNV, CDR2 YYDKDF, per germline (reference sequence). The CDR3 sequence is 13 residues long. CDR3 in amino acids: CASSGGAKGEQFF. The CDR3 DNA sequence: TGTGCTTCTAGCGGGGGGGCCAAGGGTGAGCAGTTCTTC.

CDR3: CASSDRAYGYTF. In DNA form, the CDR3 reads TGTGCCAGCAGTGACAGGGCCTATGGCTACACCTTC. The V gene is TRBV2, the J gene TRBJ1-2, with D possibly being TRBD1 (5 bases). The length of the CDR3 is 12 residues. The germline gives CDR1 SNHLY, CDR2 FYNNEI. Trimming cost V 3 bases and J 4 bases, with 6 bases left between them.

V is TRBV19 and J is TRBJ1-2, with D maybe TRBD1 (5 bases). The CDR3 spans 15 residues. The germline V gene has CDR1 LNHDA and CDR2 SQIVND (reference sequence). V was shortened by 7 bases and J by 0 bases, with 15 bases between the two germline ends. The CDR3 spells CASITTRGPNYGYTF. CDR3 nucleotides: TGTGCCAGTATAACGACAAGGGGCCCTAACTATGGCTACACCTTC.

The chain uses TRBV13 and TRBJ1-2; D perhaps matches TRBD1 (5 bases). Germline V lookup: CDR1 PRHDT, CDR2 FYEKMQ (reference sequence). This CDR3 comprises 15 residues. The V end lost 0 bases, the J end lost 2 bases, and 10 bases lay between the germline ends. DNA for the CDR3: TGTGCCAGCAGCTTAGGGGTCGGGGGGAACTATGGCTACACCTTC. Amino acid sequence: CASSLGVGGNYGYTF.

V gene TRBV6-5 combines with J gene TRBJ1-2, with 7 bases that match TRBD1. V shed 6 bases, J shed 6 bases, and the junction held 4 bases outside the gene matches. CDR3 length: 12 amino acids. Per germline, CDR1 MNHEY and CDR2 SVGAGI. CDR3 sequence: CASRPGTDGYTF. Here the CDR3 DNA reads TGTGCCAGCAGACCCGGGACAGATGGCTACACCTTC.

The rearrangement joins TRBV12-3 or TRBV12-4 to TRBJ1-1; the D is unclear. V was shortened by 1 base and J by 7 bases, with 10 bases between the two germline ends. CDR3 length equals 13 residues. DNA for the CDR3: TGTGCCAGCAGTTTAGGCCCTCGGGGTGAAGCTTTCTTT. It translates to CASSLGPRGEAFF.

V gene TRBV11-2 combines with J gene TRBJ2-7, with 8 nucleotides matching TRBD2. V was pared by 7 bases and J by 7 bases, with 12 bases of the junction left unmatched. Germline-derived CDR1 and CDR2 are SGHAT and FQNNGV. This CDR3 has 14 residues. The CDR3, as DNA: TGTGCCAGCACCCACCGGGGGGGGGCCTTTGAGCAGTACTTC. Translating gives CASTHRGGAFEQYF.

In nucleotides, the CDR3 is TGTGCCGCGGGGGGGTACACTGAAGCTTTCTTT. As protein: CAAGGYTEAFF. This rearrangement joins TRBV10-3 to TRBJ1-1; TRBD1 might be the D (5 bases). V lost 11 bases, J lost 3 bases, and 10 bases lay in between. This CDR3 region has 11 residues. Per germline, CDR1 ENHRY and CDR2 SYGVKD.

This rearrangement joins TRBV2 to TRBJ1-2; D is perhaps TRBD1 (5 bases). V was trimmed by 4 bases and J by 0 bases, leaving 6 bases between them. Germline CDR1 is SNHLY and CDR2 is FYNNEI. The CDR3 is 13 amino acids. The CDR3 DNA reads TGTGCCAGCAGTGCACAGGCTAACTATGGCTACACCTTC. As protein: CASSAQANYGYTF.

The gene calls are TRBV5-5 and TRBJ1-6, with 8 positions matching TRBD1. Germline V lookup: CDR1 SGHKS, CDR2 YYEKEE (reference sequence). V gave up 2 bases and J gave up 8 bases; unmatched junction bases: 3. CDR3 length equals 14 residues. DNA of the CDR3: TGTGCCAGCAGCTTTCAGGGGGCCGATTCACCCCTCCACTTT. Amino acids: CASSFQGADSPLHF.

The chain recombines TRBV5-1 with TRBJ2-7; D possibly corresponds to TRBD1 (5 bases). V lost 0 bases to trimming and J lost 1 base, with 8 bases between them. The CDR3 is made up of 14 amino acids. Germline V lookup: CDR1 SGHRS, CDR2 YFSETQ. CDR3 nucleotides: TGCGCCAGCAGCTTGGTTCAGGGTTCCTACGAGCAGTACTTC. It is translated as CASSLVQGSYEQYF.

This chain links TRBV7-2 with TRBJ2-3; 10 bases agree with TRBD2. The CDR3 has 18 amino acids. V was clipped by 5 bases and J by 1 base; unmatched bases: 12. CDR1 is SGHTA, CDR2 FQGNSA, per germline. The CDR3 bases are TGTGCCAGCAGCCCCGGGAGAAGCGGGGGGGCCGGCACAGATACGCAGTATTTT. This encodes CASSPGRSGGAGTDTQYF.

V and J are TRBV5-1 and TRBJ1-1, with 7 bases that match TRBD1. The CDR3 is 13 amino acids. Germline CDR1 reads SGHRS; CDR2 reads YFSETQ. V gave up 3 bases and J gave up 3 bases; unmatched junction bases: 2. The DNA of the CDR3 is TGCGCCAGCAGCTCCACAGGGGACACTGAAGCTTTCTTT. The encoded protein is CASSSTGDTEAFF.

This clone was seen repeatedly, ten times or more. The CDR3 bases are TGTGCCAGCAGCCCTAGCGGGAGCACTGGAGAGCAGTACGTC. Translation gives CASSPSGSTGEQYV. The V and J genes are TRBV6-6 and TRBJ2-7, with TRBD2 matching over 10 bases. From germline, CDR1 is MNHNY and CDR2 SVGAGI (reference sequence). CDR3 length: 14 residues. The V gene end was trimmed by 6 bases and the J gene end by 7 bases; junction bases not matched to a gene: 9.

The chain links TRBV13 to TRBJ1-3; D unresolved. The CDR3 length is 11 residues. Germline V gene lookup returns CDR1 PRHDT and CDR2 FYEKMQ (reference sequence). V gave up 6 bases and J gave up 11 bases, with 11 bases separating them. The CDR3 region has the DNA TGTGCCAGCAGTCGGGAACGGGCCATATATTTT. This codes for CASSRERAIYF.

The V gene is TRBV5-4, the J gene TRBJ1-1; D is unclear. CDR1 is SGHNT, CDR2 YYREEE, per germline (reference sequence). The CDR3 is made up of 13 amino acids. Trimming removed 7 bases at V and 3 bases at J, with 13 bases between. The CDR3 DNA follows: TGTGCCAGCGCGACCAGCGTGGACACTGAAGCTTTCTTT. Residues: CASATSVDTEAFF. Full variable domain (rest looked up from reference TRBV5-4 and TRBJ1-1): ETGVTQSPTHLIKTRGQQVTLRCSSQSGHNTVSWYQQALGQGPQFIFQYYREEENGRGNFPPRFSGLQFPNYSSELNVNALELDDSALYLCASATSVDTEAFFGQGTRLTVV.

The chain recombines TRBV28 with TRBJ2-7; possibly TRBD2 for D (5 bases). This CDR3 comprises 12 residues. The V gene's germline CDR1 is MDHEN and CDR2 SYDVKM. Trimming stripped 6 bases from V and 4 bases from J, with 10 bases between. The CDR3 DNA reads as TGTGCCAGCAGGGAGGCTTTATACGAGCAGTACTTC. Translated: CASREALYEQYF.

J is TRBJ2-1 and V is TRBV18, with 8 bases matching TRBD1. This CDR3 is built from 14 residues. After removal of 2 bases from V and 7 bases from J, the junction contained 4 bases not matched to a gene. Germline CDR1 is KGHSH and CDR2 is LQKENI. In DNA, the CDR3 is TGTGCCAGCTCACCAAAGACAGGGGCGAATGAGCAGTTCTTC. Amino acids: CASSPKTGANEQFF.

The V call is TRBV7-6, the J call TRBJ2-1, with D possibly TRBD2 on 7 matching bases. Germline V gives CDR1 SGHVS, CDR2 FNYEAQ. V gave up 5 bases and J gave up 7 bases, with 30 bases separating them. This CDR3 contains 19 residues. CDR3 sequence: CASSTWLVNPGGGRNEQFF. The CDR3 DNA is TGTGCCAGCAGCACCTGGTTGGTCAATCCGGGGGGCGGCAGGAATGAGCAGTTCTTC. Full variable domain (outside the CDR3, taken from reference TRBV7-6 and TRBJ2-1): GAGVSQSPRYKVTKRGQDVALRCDPISGHVSLYWYRQALGQGPEFLTYFNYEAQQDKSGLPNDRFSAERPEGSISTLTIQRTEQRDSAMYRCASSTWLVNPGGGRNEQFFGPGTRLTVL.

The chain joins TRBV11-3 to TRBJ1-1, with a possible D match to TRBD1 (5 bases). The CDR3 is 13 amino acids. Trimming cost V 5 bases and J 5 bases, with 12 bases left between them. The germline gives CDR1 SGHNT, CDR2 YENEEA. The CDR3 region has the DNA TGTGCCAGCAGCGGGGCAGGACATACTGAAGCTTTCTTT. Translated, it gives CASSGAGHTEAFF.

The chain recombines TRBV28 with TRBJ2-7, with D uncertain. The CDR3 is 12 amino acids. The V gene's germline CDR1 is MDHEN and CDR2 SYDVKM. V was pared by 3 bases and J by 5 bases, with 8 bases between. CDR3 sequence: CASSLSRHEQYF. The CDR3 DNA reads TGTGCCAGCAGTTTGTCGCGTCACGAGCAGTACTTC.

This rearrangement joins TRBV7-9 to TRBJ2-1; D not certain. This CDR3 region has 16 residues. Trimming left V 1 base short and J 5 bases short, with 15 bases between. CDR1 SEHNR and CDR2 FQNEAQ come from the germline V gene (reference sequence). CDR3 protein: CASSLGSRFANNEQFF. CDR3 DNA: TGTGCCAGCAGCTTAGGGTCTAGGTTTGCCAACAATGAGCAGTTCTTC.

CDR3 in DNA: TGCGCCAGCAGTATTACAGGGGCAGGAGATACGCAGTATTTT. Encoded protein: CASSITGAGDTQYF. The V and J genes are TRBV10-1 and TRBJ2-3, with TRBD1 matching over 7 bases. From germline, CDR1 is WNHNN and CDR2 SYGVQD (reference sequence). The CDR3 runs to 14 residues. With V trimmed by 5 bases and J by 5 bases, 7 bases remained unmatched.

The V and J genes are TRBV4-1 and TRBJ2-1, with 10 bases aligning to TRBD2. Germline CDR1 and CDR2: MGHRA and YSYEKL. This CDR3 has 15 residues. V lost 6 bases and J lost 1; bases outside the gene matches: 3. As DNA, the CDR3 is TGCGCCAGCAGAAAGACTAGCGGGTCCTACAATGAGCAGTTCTTC. The encoded protein is CASRKTSGSYNEQFF.

The genes are TRBV5-1 and TRBJ2-2; D is possibly TRBD1 (6 bases). The V gene lost 2 bases and the J gene lost 0 bases, with 8 bases spanning the gap. The germline V gene has CDR1 SGHRS and CDR2 YFSETQ. CDR3 length equals 15 residues. Here the CDR3 DNA reads TGCGCCAGCAGCTTTAAGGGGGCGAACACCGGGGAGCTGTTTTTT. Protein sequence: CASSFKGANTGELFF. Based on the CDR3 plus reference TRBV5-1 and TRBJ2-2, the full variable domain is KAGVTQTPRYLIKTRGQQVTLSCSPISGHRSVSWYQQTPGQGLQFLFEYFSETQRNKGNFPGRFSGRQFSNSRSEMNVSTLELGDSALYLCASSFKGANTGELFFGEGSRLTVL.

The chain is built from TRBV2 and TRBJ1-2, with 7 bases lining up with TRBD1. The CDR3 is 14 amino acids. After removal of 5 bases from V and 4 bases from J, the junction contained 7 bases not matched to a gene. In germline, CDR1 is SNHLY, CDR2 FYNNEI. The CDR3 loop is CASSTGVEGYGYTF. CDR3 in DNA: TGTGCCAGCAGTACAGGGGTGGAGGGCTATGGCTACACCTTC. The whole variable domain, remainder taken from reference TRBV2 and TRBJ1-2, is EPEVTQTPSHQVTQMGQEVILRCVPISNHLYFYWYRQILGQKVEFLVSFYNNEISEKSEIFDDQFSVERPDGSNFTLKIRSTKLEDSAMYFCASSTGVEGYGYTFGSGTRLTVV.

This sequence joins TRBV7-3 and TRBJ2-2, with 11 positions matching TRBD1. With 3 bases clipped from V and 7 bases from J, the junction kept 4 bases outside the gene matches. Germline V gene data show CDR1 as SGHTA and CDR2 as FQGTGA. This CDR3 is 15 amino acids long. The CDR3 reads CASSLGTGGNGELFF. The DNA of the CDR3 is TGTGCCAGCAGCTTGGGGACAGGGGGGAACGGGGAGCTGTTTTTT. The full variable domain, completed using reference TRBV7-3 and TRBJ2-2, is GAGVSQTPSNKVTEKGKYVELRCDPISGHTALYWYRQSLGQGPEFLIYFQGTGAADDSGLPNDRFFAVRPEGSVSTLKIQRTERGDSAVYLCASSLGTGGNGELFFGEGSRLTVL.

The chain links TRBV7-2 to TRBJ1-4, with D possibly TRBD1 on 5 matching bases. Germline V CDR1 and CDR2: SGHTA, FQGNSA. V was trimmed by 2 bases and J by 7 bases, leaving 23 bases between them. The CDR3 covers 18 residues. This chain's CDR3 is CASSLFFPGPPESEKLFF. DNA of the CDR3: TGTGCCAGCAGCTTATTTTTCCCAGGGCCGCCAGAGAGTGAAAAACTGTTTTTT.